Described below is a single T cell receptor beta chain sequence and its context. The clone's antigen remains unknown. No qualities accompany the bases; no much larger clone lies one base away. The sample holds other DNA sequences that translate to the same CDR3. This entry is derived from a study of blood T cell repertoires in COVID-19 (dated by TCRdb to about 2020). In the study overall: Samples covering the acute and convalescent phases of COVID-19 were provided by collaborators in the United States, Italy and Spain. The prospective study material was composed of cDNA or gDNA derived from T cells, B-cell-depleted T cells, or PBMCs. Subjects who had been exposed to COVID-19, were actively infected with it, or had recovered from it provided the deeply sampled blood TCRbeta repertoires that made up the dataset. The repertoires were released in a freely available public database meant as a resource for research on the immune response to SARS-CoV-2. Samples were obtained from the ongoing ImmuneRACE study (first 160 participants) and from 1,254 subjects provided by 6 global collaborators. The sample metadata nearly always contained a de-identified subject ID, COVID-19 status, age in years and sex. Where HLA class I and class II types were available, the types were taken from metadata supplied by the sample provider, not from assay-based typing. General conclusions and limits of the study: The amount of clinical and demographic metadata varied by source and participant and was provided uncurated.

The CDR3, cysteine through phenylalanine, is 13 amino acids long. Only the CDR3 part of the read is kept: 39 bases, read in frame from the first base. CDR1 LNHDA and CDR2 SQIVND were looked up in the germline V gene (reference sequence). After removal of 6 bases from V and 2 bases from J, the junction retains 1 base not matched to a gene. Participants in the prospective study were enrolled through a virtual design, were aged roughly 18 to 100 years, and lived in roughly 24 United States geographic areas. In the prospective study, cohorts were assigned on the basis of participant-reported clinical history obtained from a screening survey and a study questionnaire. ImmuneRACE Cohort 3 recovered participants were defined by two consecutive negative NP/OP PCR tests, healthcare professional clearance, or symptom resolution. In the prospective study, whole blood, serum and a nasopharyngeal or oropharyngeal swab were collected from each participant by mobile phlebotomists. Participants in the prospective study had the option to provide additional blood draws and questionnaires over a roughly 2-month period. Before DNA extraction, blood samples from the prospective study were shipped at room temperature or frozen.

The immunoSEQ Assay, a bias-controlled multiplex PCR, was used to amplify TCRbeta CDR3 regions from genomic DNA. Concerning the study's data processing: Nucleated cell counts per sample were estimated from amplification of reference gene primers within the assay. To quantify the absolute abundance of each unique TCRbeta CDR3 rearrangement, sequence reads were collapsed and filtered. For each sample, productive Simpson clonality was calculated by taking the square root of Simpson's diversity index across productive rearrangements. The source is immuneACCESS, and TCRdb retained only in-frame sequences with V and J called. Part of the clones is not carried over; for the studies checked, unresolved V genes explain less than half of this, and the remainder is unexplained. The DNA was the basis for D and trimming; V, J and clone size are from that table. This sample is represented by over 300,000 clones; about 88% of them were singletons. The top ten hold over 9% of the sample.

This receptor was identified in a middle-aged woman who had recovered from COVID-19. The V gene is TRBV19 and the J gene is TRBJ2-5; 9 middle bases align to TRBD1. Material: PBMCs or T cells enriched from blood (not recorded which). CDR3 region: CASRDRGQETQYF. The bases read TGTGCCAGTAGGGACAGGGGTCAAGAGACCCAGTACTTC.